These T cell receptor beta chains were read from a single sample in a study of cytomegalovirus exposure and HLA in healthy donors. TCRdb keeps only in-frame clones here, not all; method: immunoSEQ multiplex PCR. This sample has about 89,000 clones, with 75% to 80% found just once. The sequenced sample consisted of PBMCs. All receptors come from a man younger than 40 in good health and CMV-seronegative. Each CDR3 is given with its conserved first and last residue. Fields, in order: D gene, J gene, clone size, V gene, CDR3 DNA, CDR3 protein. The D gene is left open where the match is weak. Rows give clone size only sometimes, using once, few, many, or a class for an expanded clone.

D: TRBD2
J: TRBJ2-2
size: NA
V: TRBV11-2
DNA: TGTGCCAGCAGCTTCCGGCGGGGGGACACCGGGGAGCTGTTTTTT
CDR3: CASSFRRGDTGELFF

D: TRBD1
J: TRBJ1-2
size: once
V: TRBV5-8
DNA: TGTGCCAGCAGCCCGGGACAGGACTATGGCTACACCTTC
CDR3: CASSPGQDYGYTF

D: TRBD2
J: TRBJ2-5
size: NA
V: TRBV5-5
DNA: TGTGCCAGCAGTTCTAGACTAGCGGGAGAGACCCAGTACTTC
CDR3: CASSSRLAGETQYF

D: NA
J: TRBJ1-5
size: NA
V: TRBV5-6
DNA: TGTGCCAGCAGCTTGTTAGGAGCTCGGGTAAATCAGCCCCAGCATTTT
CDR3: CASSLLGARVNQPQHF

D: NA
J: TRBJ1-1
size: NA
V: TRBV7-9
DNA: TGTGCCAGCAGCTTGTCAGGTTTCTCTGAAGCTTTCTTT
CDR3: CASSLSGFSEAFF

D: TRBD2
J: TRBJ2-7
size: few
V: TRBV27
DNA: TGTGCCAGCAGTTTATCCGTACCTCTAGCGGGAGCAGTCTACGAGCAGTACTTC
CDR3: CASSLSVPLAGAVYEQYF

D: TRBD1
J: TRBJ1-3
size: NA
V: TRBV5-1
DNA: TGCGCCAGCAGCCCCGGACAGGCCTCTGGAAACACCATATATTTT
CDR3: CASSPGQASGNTIYF

D: NA
J: TRBJ2-1
size: NA
V: TRBV6-6
DNA: TGTGCCAGCAGTAAGATCCGGGACACCTACAATGAGCAGTTCTTC
CDR3: CASSKIRDTYNEQFF

D: TRBD2
J: TRBJ2-7
size: NA
V: TRBV6-1
DNA: TGTGCCAGCAGTGAAGAAGGGAGGGCCGGATCCTACGAGCAGTACTTC
CDR3: CASSEEGRAGSYEQYF

D: TRBD2
J: TRBJ2-1
size: NA
V: TRBV5-1
DNA: TGCGCCAGCACCTCCCCCGGACTAGCGGGAACCAATGAGCAGTTCTTC
CDR3: CASTSPGLAGTNEQFF

D: NA
J: TRBJ2-7
size: NA
V: TRBV6-4
DNA: TGTGCCAGCAGTGACTCAGTGGGGAGCTACGAGCAGTACTTC
CDR3: CASSDSVGSYEQYF

D: TRBD1
J: TRBJ1-2
size: NA
V: TRBV2
DNA: TGTGCCAGCAGGGTCCCGGGACAGCAATATAACTATGGCTACACCTTC
CDR3: CASRVPGQQYNYGYTF

D: NA
J: TRBJ1-2
size: NA
V: TRBV6-5
DNA: TGTGCCAGCAGTTACTCGGGGGGACACTATGGCTACACCTTC
CDR3: CASSYSGGHYGYTF

D: NA
J: TRBJ2-7
size: few
V: TRBV7-8
DNA: TGTGCCAGCAGCTTACAAATGATGCCGGGACTGGCCTACGAGCAGTACTTC
CDR3: CASSLQMMPGLAYEQYF

D: TRBD1
J: TRBJ1-4
size: once
V: TRBV10-2
DNA: TGCGCCAGCAGTCAGGGGGCTGAAAAACTGTTTTTT
CDR3: CASSQGAEKLFF

D: NA
J: TRBJ1-5
size: NA
V: TRBV15
DNA: TGTGCCACCAGCAGAGATAGCATCCAGCCCCAGCATTTT
CDR3: CATSRDSIQPQHF

D: NA
J: TRBJ2-3
size: NA
V: TRBV5-1
DNA: TGCGCCAGCAGCTTGGGGACAGACGGCACAGATACGCAGTATTTT
CDR3: CASSLGTDGTDTQYF

D: NA
J: TRBJ1-5
size: NA
V: TRBV30
DNA: TGTGCCTGGTCTTTGGCCGGGAGTTTCAATCAGCCCCAGCATTTT
CDR3: CAWSLAGSFNQPQHF

D: TRBD1
J: TRBJ1-4
size: NA
V: TRBV27
DNA: TGTGCCAGCAGCTCACCTTCCGGGACAGGGGCCTTCATCCTGTTTTTT
CDR3: CASSSPSGTGAFILFF

D: TRBD1
J: TRBJ2-7
size: NA
V: TRBV4-1
DNA: TGCGCCAGCAGCCAGATAGGACAGGCCTACGAGCAGTACTTC
CDR3: CASSQIGQAYEQYF

D: NA
J: TRBJ1-1
size: NA
V: TRBV15
DNA: TGTGCCACCAGCAGAGATGGGCGGAACACTGAAGCTTTCTTT
CDR3: CATSRDGRNTEAFF

D: NA
J: TRBJ2-1
size: NA
V: TRBV29-1
DNA: TGCAGCGTTGTTTCTGGTCAGAACGGCGGTGAGCAGTTCTTC
CDR3: CSVVSGQNGGEQFF

D: TRBD2
J: TRBJ2-3
size: NA
V: TRBV7-7
DNA: TGTGCCAGCAGCTTGACCGGGGGGGCTGCAGATACGCAGTATTTT
CDR3: CASSLTGGAADTQYF

D: TRBD2
J: TRBJ2-1
size: NA
V: TRBV28
DNA: TGTGCCAGCAGGAGTAGCGGGAGGGTTAACAATGAGCAGTTCTTC
CDR3: CASRSSGRVNNEQFF

D: TRBD1
J: TRBJ2-1
size: NA
V: TRBV6-1
DNA: TGTGCCAGCAGGTTCCTGCAGGGGGCCTACAATGAGCAGTTCTTC
CDR3: CASRFLQGAYNEQFF

D: NA
J: TRBJ1-2
size: once
V: TRBV7-2
DNA: TGTGCCAGCAGCTCGACCCGGGGAAGCGGTTATGGCTACACCTTC
CDR3: CASSSTRGSGYGYTF

D: NA
J: TRBJ1-3
size: NA
V: TRBV10-1
DNA: TGCGCCAGCAGTGAGGACACCTCCTCTGGAAACACCATATATTTT
CDR3: CASSEDTSSGNTIYF

D: NA
J: TRBJ2-5
size: NA
V: TRBV7-2
DNA: TGTGCCAGCAGCTTATTGGAGGCCCAGTACTTC
CDR3: CASSLLEAQYF